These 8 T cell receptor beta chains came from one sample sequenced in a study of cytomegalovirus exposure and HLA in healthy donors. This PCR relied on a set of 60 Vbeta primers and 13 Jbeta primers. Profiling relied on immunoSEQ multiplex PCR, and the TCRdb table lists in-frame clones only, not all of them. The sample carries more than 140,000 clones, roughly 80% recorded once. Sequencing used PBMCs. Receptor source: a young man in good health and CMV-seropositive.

The DNA for the CDR3 is TGTGCCAGCAGCGTAGCGACAGCTAACTATGGCTACACCTTC. Protein sequence: CASSVATANYGYTF. This chain connects TRBV9 to TRBJ1-2; tentative D call: TRBD1 (5 bases). Trimming stripped 0 bases from V and 0 bases from J, with 6 bases between. The CDR3 runs 14 residues. Germline-derived CDR1 and CDR2 are SGDLS and YYNGEE. Drawing the rest from reference TRBV9 and TRBJ1-2, the complete variable domain is DSGVTQTPKHLITATGQRVTLRCSPRSGDLSVYWYQQSLDQGLQFLIQYYNGEERAKGNILERFSAQQFPDLHSELNLSSLELGDSALYFCASSVATANYGYTFGSGTRLTVV.

CDR3 DNA: TGTGCCAGCAGTTTATCATCAGGGGCCGGAAACACCATATATTTT. Its protein is CASSLSSGAGNTIYF. The gene calls are TRBV27 and TRBJ1-3; D possibly corresponds to TRBD1 (6 bases). CDR1 and CDR2 from the germline V gene are MNHEY and SMNVEV (reference sequence). The CDR3 is 15 residues long. V was trimmed by 0 bases and J by 4 bases, leaving 10 bases between them.

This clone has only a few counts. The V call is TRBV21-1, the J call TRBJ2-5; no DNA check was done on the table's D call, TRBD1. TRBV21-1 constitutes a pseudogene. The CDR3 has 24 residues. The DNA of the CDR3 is TGTGCCAGCAGCAATAGGGACAGGGAGCGCAAACAACCCTCTTTCTTTAAGTACCAAGAGACCCAGTACTTC. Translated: CASSNRDRERKQPSFFKYQETQYF.

CDR3: CASNPGQETYEQYF. CDR3 bases: TGTGCCAGCAACCCGGGACAGGAGACCTACGAGCAGTACTTC. The chain employs TRBV28 and TRBJ2-7; 8 positions agree with TRBD1. This CDR3 has 14 amino acids. Trimming cost V 7 bases and J 2 bases; bases outside gene matches: 7. Germline assignment: CDR1 MDHEN and CDR2 SYDVKM.

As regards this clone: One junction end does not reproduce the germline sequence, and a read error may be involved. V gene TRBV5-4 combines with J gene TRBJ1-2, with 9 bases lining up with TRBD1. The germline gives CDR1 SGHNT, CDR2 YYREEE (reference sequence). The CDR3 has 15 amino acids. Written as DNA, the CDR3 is TGTGCCGGCAGCTTCGGTGGGACAGGGCACTATGGCTACACCTTC. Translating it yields CAGSFGGTGHYGYTF.

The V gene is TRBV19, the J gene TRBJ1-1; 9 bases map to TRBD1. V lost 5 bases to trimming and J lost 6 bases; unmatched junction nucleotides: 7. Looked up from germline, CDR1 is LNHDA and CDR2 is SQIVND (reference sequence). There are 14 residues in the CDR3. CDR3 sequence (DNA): TGTGCCAGTAGTTACACAGGGGGCAGCTCTGAAGCTTTCTTT. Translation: CASSYTGGSSEAFF.

The CDR3 here is CAASVTGTVLIDTQYF. CDR3 nucleotides: TGTGCCGCCTCGGTGACCGGGACAGTCTTGATAGATACGCAGTATTTT. The chain carries TRBV15 and TRBJ2-3, with 7 bases aligning to TRBD1. The ends lost 11 bases at V and 5 bases at J; junction bases unmatched: 19. CDR1 and CDR2 from the germline V gene are LNHNV and YYDKDF (reference sequence). The CDR3 is made up of 16 amino acids.

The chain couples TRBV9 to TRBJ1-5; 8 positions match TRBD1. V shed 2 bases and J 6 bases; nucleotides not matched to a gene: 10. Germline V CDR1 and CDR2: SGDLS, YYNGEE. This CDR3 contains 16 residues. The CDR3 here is CASSVLQAGGGQPQHF. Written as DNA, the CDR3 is TGTGCCAGCAGCGTCCTCCAGGCAGGGGGCGGTCAGCCCCAGCATTTT.